A single sample gave rise to the 16 T cell receptor beta chains below, sequenced in a study of beta chain features in type 1 diabetes. These receptors have no identified antigens. Study-wide results and limits: Moderate yet significant TCRB CDR3 shortening was seen in Type 1 diabetes patients in all four CD4+ subsets.

Reverse transcribing all isolated RNA meant expressed TCRB transcripts were sequenced. Here immunoSEQ multiplex PCR was the method, and the copy in TCRdb shows in-frame clones only, minus some. The sample includes approximately 150,000 clones, 50% to 70% of them seen just once. The sample comprised naive CD4+ T cells from blood. The source is a young man with type 1 diabetes.

The chain links TRBV7-9 to TRBJ2-3; D not resolved. CDR3 size: 15 residues. Trimming took 1 base from V and 2 from J, leaving 10 bases between them. Germline loops: CDR1 SEHNR, CDR2 FQNEAQ (reference sequence). In DNA, the CDR3 is TGTGCCAGCAGCTTAGGAACAGCTTTCACAGATACGCAGTATTTT. Encoded protein: CASSLGTAFTDTQYF.

The chain uses TRBV30 and TRBJ1-4; 7 bases fit TRBD1. The V gene's germline CDR1 is GTSNPN and CDR2 SVGIG (reference sequence). The CDR3 runs to 16 residues. V was pared by 3 bases and J by 7 bases, with 14 bases of the junction left unmatched. Here the CDR3 DNA reads TGTGCCTGGAGGGCAGGAGGGGGCGCTGATTTTGAAAAACTGTTTTTT. Translated, it gives CAWRAGGGADFEKLFF.

This clone turned up a few times. The CDR3, as DNA: TGCAGCGTTGAGGAGGTGGGGTATGGCTACACCTTC. Translation gives CSVEEVGYGYTF. This chain links TRBV29-1 with TRBJ1-2, with D unclear. Germline CDR1 is SQVTM and CDR2 is ANQGSEA. Trimming cost V 3 bases and J 5 bases, with 10 bases left between them. CDR3 length: 12 residues.

The chain carries TRBV4-1 and TRBJ1-4; no definite D call. CDR3 size: 16 residues. V was clipped by 0 bases and J by 5 bases, with 13 bases between them. From germline, CDR1 is MGHRA and CDR2 YSYEKL. CDR3 residues: CASSQESAERNEKLFF. CDR3 nucleotide sequence: TGCGCCAGCAGCCAAGAATCGGCAGAACGAAATGAAAAACTGTTTTTT.

The chain is built from TRBV29-1 and TRBJ1-2, with D hard to call. Trimming left V 3 bases short and J 10 bases short, with 15 bases between. Germline CDR1 is SQVTM and CDR2 is ANQGSEA. CDR3 length equals 12 residues. As DNA, the CDR3 is TGCAGCGTTGAGAACCCGGAGTTTGACTACACCTTC. Encoded protein: CSVENPEFDYTF.

The chain links TRBV4-2 to TRBJ2-3, with a tentative D call TRBD2 (6 bases). This CDR3 contains 16 residues. V lost 1 base, J lost 3 bases, and 14 bases lay in between. Germline V gene data show CDR1 as LGHNA and CDR2 as YNFKEQ. CDR3 loop: CASSQVAGTRTDTQYF. CDR3 DNA sequence: TGTGCCAGCAGCCAAGTGGCGGGGACCCGGACAGATACGCAGTATTTT.

This clone appeared a few times. The chain couples TRBV27 to TRBJ1-5; a possible D gene is TRBD1 (5 bases). The CDR3 consists of 13 residues. V was pared by 10 bases and J by 1 base, with 11 bases between. CDR1 is MNHEY and CDR2 is SMNVEV in the germline V gene (reference sequence). For the CDR3, the DNA is TGTGCCACAGGGATGAACAGCAATCAGCCCCAGCATTTT. Residues: CATGMNSNQPQHF.

This chain joins TRBV10-3 and TRBJ1-1, with a possible D match to TRBD1 (6 bases). The CDR3 has 12 amino acids. Germline V gene sequence: CDR1 ENHRY, CDR2 SYGVKD. Trimming removed 10 bases at V and 0 bases at J, with 9 bases between. This CDR3 reads CATTGMNTEAFF. The CDR3 DNA reads TGTGCCACGACAGGTATGAACACTGAAGCTTTCTTT.

This clone has more than one count but fewer than ten. J is TRBJ2-5 and V is TRBV5-6; a weak D match, TRBD2 (7 bases). Germline V CDR1 and CDR2: SGHDT, YYEEEE. The CDR3 consists of 14 residues. V was trimmed by 0 bases and J by 6 bases, leaving 12 bases between them. CDR3 in amino acids: CASSLAGGLKTQYF. The CDR3 bases are TGTGCCAGCAGCTTGGCGGGGGGCCTGAAGACCCAGTACTTC. The entire variable domain, with the rest obtained from reference TRBV5-6 and TRBJ2-5, is as follows: DAGVTQSPTHLIKTRGQQVTLRCSPKSGHDTVSWYQQALGQGPQFIFQYYEEEERQRGNFPDRFSGHQFPNYSSELNVNALLLGDSALYLCASSLAGGLKTQYFGPGTRLLVL.

This clone came up a few times. The chain couples TRBV7-9 to TRBJ2-3, with 7 bases that match TRBD1. CDR1 SEHNR and CDR2 FQNEAQ come from the germline V gene (reference sequence). This CDR3 has 16 residues. J gave up 2 bases and V 0 bases, and 5 bases lay outside the gene matches. The CDR3 DNA sequence: TGTGCCAGCAGCTTAGCCGGGACAGCCCTCACAGATACGCAGTATTTT. Translating gives CASSLAGTALTDTQYF.

The chain is built from TRBV5-6 and TRBJ1-2; the D gene is possibly TRBD1 (6 bases). The V gene lost 3 bases and the J gene lost 3 bases, with 18 bases spanning the gap. Germline V gene data show CDR1 as SGHDT and CDR2 as YYEEEE. The CDR3 consists of 16 residues. The CDR3 DNA reads as TGTGCCAGCAGCTCCGGACCGACACAGGGTCACTATGGCTACACCTTC. Protein sequence: CASSSGPTQGHYGYTF.

The V gene is TRBV7-2, the J gene TRBJ2-1; 9 bases map to TRBD1. The CDR3 is 15 residues long. After removal of 2 bases from V and 4 bases from J, the junction contained 3 bases not matched to a gene. The germline CDR1 and CDR2 sequences are SGHTA and FQGNSA. The CDR3, as DNA: TGTGCCAGCAGCTTATGGGACAGGGATTACAATGAGCAGTTCTTC. Residues: CASSLWDRDYNEQFF.

The chain combines TRBV5-1 with TRBJ2-4; tentatively, D is TRBD1 or TRBD2 (5 bases each). The CDR3 spans 14 residues. The germline CDR1 and CDR2 sequences are SGHRS and YFSETQ. Trimming took off 3 bases at V and 6 bases at J, with 13 bases between the two ends. The DNA for the CDR3 is TGCGCCAGCAGCTCGCCGGGACGAGGAAACATTCAGTACTTC. This encodes CASSSPGRGNIQYF.

V and J are TRBV29-1 and TRBJ1-5, with D possibly TRBD1 on 5 matching bases. Per germline, CDR1 SQVTM and CDR2 ANQGSEA. V lost 7 bases and J lost 7, with 20 bases in between. The CDR3 runs 14 residues. The CDR3 sequence is CSAEPGSGNQPQHF. DNA of the CDR3: TGCAGCGCCGAACCAGGGTCCGGGAACCAGCCCCAGCATTTT. Combining the CDR3 with reference TRBV29-1 and TRBJ1-5 gives the whole variable domain SAVISQKPSRDICQRGTSLTIQCQVDSQVTMMFWYRQQPGQSLTLIATANQGSEATYESGFVIDKFPISRPNLTFSTLTVSNMSPEDSSIYLCSAEPGSGNQPQHFGDGTRLSIL.

V usage is TRBV5-1 and J usage is TRBJ2-5; 7 nucleotides agree with TRBD1. The CDR3 extends over 15 amino acids. Germline V gene sequence: CDR1 SGHRS, CDR2 YFSETQ. J lost 1 base, V lost 0 bases, and 3 bases had no gene match. The CDR3 spells CASSLGDSLQETQYF. Written as DNA, the CDR3 is TGCGCCAGCAGCTTGGGGGACAGTCTCCAAGAGACCCAGTACTTC.

This clone was seen only once. The rearrangement joins TRBV30 to TRBJ1-2; D not certain. Germline CDR1 reads GTSNPN; CDR2 reads SVGIG (reference sequence). This CDR3 region has 14 residues. V was trimmed by 5 bases and J by 3 bases, leaving 16 bases between them. CDR3 in amino acids: CAWFGGKAYYGYTF. DNA of the CDR3: TGTGCCTGGTTCGGAGGAAAGGCCTACTATGGCTACACCTTC.